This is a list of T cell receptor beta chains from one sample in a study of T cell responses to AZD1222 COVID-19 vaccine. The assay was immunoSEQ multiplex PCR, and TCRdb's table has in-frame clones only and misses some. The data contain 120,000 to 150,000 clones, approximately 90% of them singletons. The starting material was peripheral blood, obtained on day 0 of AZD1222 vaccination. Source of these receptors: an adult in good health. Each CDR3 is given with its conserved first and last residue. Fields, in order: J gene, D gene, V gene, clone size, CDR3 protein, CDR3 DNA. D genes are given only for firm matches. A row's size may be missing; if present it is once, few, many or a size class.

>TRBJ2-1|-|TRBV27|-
CASSLTPGYNEQFF
TGTGCCAGCAGCCTGACCCCCGGATACAATGAGCAGTTCTTC
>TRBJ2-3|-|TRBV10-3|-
CAISPGPGADTQYF
TGTGCCATCAGTCCGGGACCGGGCGCAGATACGCAGTATTTT
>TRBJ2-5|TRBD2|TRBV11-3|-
CASSFAPGGLETQYF
TGTGCCAGCAGCTTCGCTCCGGGGGGGCTTGAGACCCAGTACTTC
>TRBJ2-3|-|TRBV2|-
CASREGADTQYF
TGTGCCAGCAGGGAGGGGGCAGATACGCAGTATTTT
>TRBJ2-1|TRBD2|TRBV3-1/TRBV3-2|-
CASSQNPPGLAGGINEQFF
TGTGCCAGCAGCCAAAATCCCCCGGGACTAGCGGGGGGCATTAATGAGCAGTTCTTC
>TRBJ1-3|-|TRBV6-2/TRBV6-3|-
CASSPTTSSSGNTIYF
TGTGCCAGCAGCCCTACAACATCCAGCTCTGGAAACACCATATATTTT
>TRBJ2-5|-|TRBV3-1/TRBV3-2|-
CASSQDRATQETQYF
TGTGCCAGCAGCCAAGATAGGGCCACCCAAGAGACCCAGTACTTC
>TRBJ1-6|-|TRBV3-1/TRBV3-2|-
CASSQVRSPLHF
TGTGCCAGCAGCCAGGTCCGATCACCCCTCCACTTT
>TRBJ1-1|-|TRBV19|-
CASSPGLLKWGAEAFF
TGTGCCAGTAGTCCCGGCCTCCTGAAATGGGGGGCTGAAGCTTTCTTT
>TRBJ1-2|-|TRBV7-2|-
CASSSAGGLHGYTF
TGTGCCAGCAGCTCCGCCGGCGGGCTTCATGGCTACACCTTC
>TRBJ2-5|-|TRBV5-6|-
CASSPAKTTLQETQYF
TGTGCCAGCAGCCCGGCGAAGACTACCCTCCAAGAGACCCAGTACTTC
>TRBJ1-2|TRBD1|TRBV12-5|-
CASGWVMDRAYGYTF
TGTGCTAGTGGTTGGGTGATGGACAGGGCGTATGGCTACACCTTC
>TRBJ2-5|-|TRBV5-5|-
CASSLVGIRNQETQYF
TGTGCCAGCAGCTTGGTCGGGATAAGAAACCAAGAGACCCAGTACTTC
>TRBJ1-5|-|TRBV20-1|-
CSAGGDQPQHF
TGCAGTGCTGGAGGGGATCAGCCCCAGCATTTT
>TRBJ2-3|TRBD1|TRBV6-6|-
CAIRAQGEVDTQYF
TGTGCCATTCGGGCACAGGGGGAGGTGGATACGCAGTATTTT
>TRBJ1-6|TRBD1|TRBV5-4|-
CASSRDRVASPLHF
TGTGCCAGCAGCCGGGACAGGGTAGCTTCACCCCTCCACTTT
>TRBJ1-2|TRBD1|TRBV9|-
CASSVDGQGNGYTF
TGTGCCAGCAGCGTAGATGGACAGGGGAACGGCTACACCTTC
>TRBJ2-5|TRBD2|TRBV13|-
CASSNLGAGGRETQYF
TGTGCCAGCAGCAACCTCGGGGCGGGGGGGCGTGAGACCCAGTACTTC
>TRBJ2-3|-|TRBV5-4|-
CASSSGKAGSPDTQYF
TGTGCCAGCAGCTCAGGGAAGGCTGGATCCCCAGATACGCAGTATTTT
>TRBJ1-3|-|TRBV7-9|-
CASSSTNIGNTIYF
TGTGCCAGCAGCTCCACCAACATCGGAAACACCATATATTTT
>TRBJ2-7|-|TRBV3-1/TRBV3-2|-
CASSQGGGGFHEQYF
TGTGCCAGCAGCCAAGGGGGTGGGGGTTTCCACGAGCAGTACTTC
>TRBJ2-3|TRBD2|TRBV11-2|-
CASSSGTRLSTDTQYF
TGTGCCAGCAGCTCCGGGACTAGGCTGAGCACAGATACGCAGTATTTT
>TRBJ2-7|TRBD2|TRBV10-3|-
CAITPSGGAGEQYF
TGTGCCATCACCCCTAGCGGGGGGGCCGGGGAGCAGTACTTC
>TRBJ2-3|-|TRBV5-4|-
CASSLEGGAPGTDTQYF
TGTGCCAGCAGCTTGGAAGGAGGAGCCCCCGGCACAGATACGCAGTATTTT
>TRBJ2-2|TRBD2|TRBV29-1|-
CSGGTSANTGELFF
TGCAGCGGAGGGACTAGCGCGAACACCGGGGAGCTGTTTTTT
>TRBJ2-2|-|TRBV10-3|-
CAASDSGFTGELFF
TGTGCCGCCTCAGACAGTGGATTCACCGGGGAGCTGTTTTTT
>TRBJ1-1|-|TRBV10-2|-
CASSPGVQRNTEAFF
TGCGCCAGCAGTCCTGGGGTCCAGAGGAACACTGAAGCTTTCTTT
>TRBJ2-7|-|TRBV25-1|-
CASSEYNSGEGCEQYF
TGTGCCAGCAGTGAATATAACTCGGGCGAGGGCTGTGAGCAGTACTTC
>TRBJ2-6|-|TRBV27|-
CASSPWEAPSGANVLTF
TGTGCCAGCAGTCCCTGGGAGGCTCCCTCTGGGGCCAACGTCCTGACTTTC
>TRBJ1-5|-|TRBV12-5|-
CASGREPFSNQPQHF
TGTGCTAGTGGCCGAGAACCTTTTAGCAATCAGCCCCAGCATTTT
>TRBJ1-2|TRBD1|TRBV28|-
CASSGPGTATNYGYTF
TGTGCCAGCAGTGGACCCGGGACAGCTACTAACTATGGCTACACCTTC
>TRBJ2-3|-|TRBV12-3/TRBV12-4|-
CADVRAVTDTQYF
TGTGCCGACGTCCGCGCCGTCACAGATACGCAGTATTTT
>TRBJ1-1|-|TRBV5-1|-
CASSARGVNTEAFF
TGCGCCAGCAGCGCCCGTGGGGTGAACACTGAAGCTTTCTTT
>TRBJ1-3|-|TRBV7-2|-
CASSLVLEGRASGNTIYF
TGTGCCAGCAGCTTGGTATTGGAGGGTAGGGCCTCTGGAAACACCATATATTTT
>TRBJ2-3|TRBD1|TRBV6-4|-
CASSDGTGGTDTQYF
TGTGCCAGCAGTGACGGGACAGGGGGCACAGATACGCAGTATTTT
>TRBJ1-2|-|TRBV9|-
CASSVGPGLYGYTF
TGTGCCAGCAGCGTAGGCCCGGGCCTCTATGGCTACACCTTC
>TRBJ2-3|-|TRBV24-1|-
CATRGDSTDTQYF
TGTGCCACCAGAGGGGATAGCACAGATACGCAGTATTTT
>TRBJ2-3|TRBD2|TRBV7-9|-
CASRPGLAGLQYF
TGTGCCAGCAGGCCGGGACTAGCGGGGTTGCAGTATTTT
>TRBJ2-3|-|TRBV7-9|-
CASSLPPYGTDTQYF
TGTGCCAGCAGCCTCCCCCCATATGGCACAGATACGCAGTATTTT
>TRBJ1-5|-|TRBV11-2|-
CASSFSRGQPQHF
TGTGCCAGCAGCTTTTCCCGGGGTCAGCCCCAGCATTTT
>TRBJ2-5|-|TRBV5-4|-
CASSSGLVGGQETQYF
TGTGCCAGCAGCTCGGGTTTGGTGGGGGGCCAAGAGACCCAGTACTTC
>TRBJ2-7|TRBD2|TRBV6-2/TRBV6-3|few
CASSYDSGAYEQYF
TGTGCCAGCAGTTACGATAGCGGGGCCTACGAGCAGTACTTC